These T cell receptor beta chains were read from a single sample in a study of cytomegalovirus exposure and HLA in healthy donors. Assay used: immunoSEQ multiplex PCR; TCRdb lists only in-frame clones, some missing. The sample consists of over 150,000 clones, around 70% of them appearing once. Sequencing was performed on PBMCs. All receptors derive from a man younger than 40 in good health and CMV-seronegative. CDR3s include the opening cysteine and the closing phenylalanine or tryptophan. The D gene is left open where the match is weak. Some rows mark clone size as missing; the rest say once, few, many or name a class of expanded clone.

clone_size,d_call,v_call,j_call,cdr3_aa,cdr3_nt
NA,NA,TRBV18,TRBJ1-5,CASSLQDRRNQPQHF,TGTGCCAGCTCACTCCAGGACAGACGCAATCAGCCCCAGCATTTT
NA,NA,TRBV6-1,TRBJ2-1,CASSEGGTPYNEQFF,TGTGCCAGCAGTGAAGGGGGGACACCTTACAATGAGCAGTTCTTC
NA,NA,TRBV4-3,TRBJ2-5,CASSQAPGGGETQYF,TGCGCCAGCAGCCAAGCTCCAGGGGGAGGAGAGACCCAGTACTTC
NA,NA,TRBV7-6,TRBJ2-3,CASSFRGSTDTQYF,TGTGCCAGCAGCTTCCGGGGGAGCACAGATACGCAGTATTTT
NA,NA,TRBV4-2,TRBJ1-3,CASSQELNPSGNTIYF,TGTGCCAGCAGCCAAGAACTAAACCCCTCTGGAAACACCATATATTTT
NA,TRBD1,TRBV19,TRBJ1-2,CASSGTGDYGYTF,TGTGCCAGTAGTGGGACAGGGGACTATGGCTACACCTTC
NA,NA,TRBV6-1,TRBJ2-7,CASSESQGPYEQYF,TGTGCCAGCAGTGAATCACAGGGCCCCTACGAGCAGTACTTC
NA,NA,TRBV10-3,TRBJ2-3,CAISEARSTDTQYF,TGTGCCATCAGTGAGGCTAGGAGCACAGATACGCAGTATTTT
NA,NA,TRBV7-9,TRBJ2-3,CASSLGASATDTQYF,TGTGCCAGCAGCTTAGGGGCTAGCGCCACAGATACGCAGTATTTT
NA,NA,TRBV6-5,TRBJ1-4,CASSYSRRRAGEKLFF,TGTGCCAGCAGTTACTCGAGGCGGCGTGCGGGAGAAAAACTGTTTTTT
NA,TRBD2,TRBV30,TRBJ2-3,CAWSVLGAGGRGDTQYF,TGTGCCTGGAGTGTACTCGGGGCGGGGGGCCGGGGGGATACGCAGTATTTT
NA,NA,TRBV2,TRBJ1-5,CAGSVGNQPQHF,TGTGCCGGCAGTGTCGGGAATCAGCCCCAGCATTTT
NA,NA,TRBV5-1,TRBJ1-1,CASRADSVVTEAFF,TGCGCCAGCAGGGCCGACAGTGTGGTAACTGAAGCTTTCTTT
NA,NA,TRBV19,TRBJ2-2,CASSSYRGGTGELFF,TGTGCCAGTAGTTCTTACAGGGGGGGAACCGGGGAGCTGTTTTTT
NA,NA,TRBV10-3,TRBJ1-1,CAISLGLLNTEAFF,TGTGCCATCAGCCTGGGACTCCTAAACACTGAAGCTTTCTTT
NA,TRBD1,TRBV15,TRBJ2-7,CATSGQGPAFYEQYF,TGTGCCACCAGCGGACAGGGGCCCGCTTTCTACGAGCAGTACTTC
NA,NA,TRBV6-1,TRBJ2-7,CASSEARMGREQYF,TGTGCCAGCAGTGAAGCGCGGATGGGGCGCGAGCAGTACTTC
NA,TRBD1,TRBV19,TRBJ2-5,CASSNYRGLGETQYF,TGTGCCAGTAGTAATTACAGGGGGCTCGGAGAGACCCAGTACTTC
NA,NA,TRBV6-1,TRBJ2-7,CASSDPGRLVYEQYF,TGTGCCAGCAGTGACCCCGGGAGATTGGTCTACGAGCAGTACTTC
NA,NA,TRBV5-1,TRBJ1-5,CASSAGTISNQPQHF,TGCGCCAGCAGCGCCGGGACAATTAGCAATCAGCCCCAGCATTTT
NA,TRBD2,TRBV4-1,TRBJ2-2,CASSRLWTSGANTGELFF,TGCGCCAGCAGCCGACTCTGGACTAGCGGGGCTAACACCGGGGAGCTGTTTTTT
NA,NA,TRBV2,TRBJ1-3,CASGGLSGNTIYF,TGTGCCAGCGGCGGGCTGTCCGGAAACACCATATATTTT
NA,NA,TRBV11-2,TRBJ2-7,CASSLAPGKAQYF,TGTGCCAGCAGCTTAGCCCCAGGGAAGGCGCAGTACTTC
few,TRBD2,TRBV6-6,TRBJ2-5,CASSLGLAEETQYF,TGTGCCAGCAGTCTGGGACTAGCGGAAGAGACCCAGTACTTC
few,NA,TRBV7-9,TRBJ1-5,CASSLGGGNQPQHF,TGTGCCAGCAGCTTAGGGGGAGGAAATCAGCCCCAGCATTTT
NA,TRBD2,TRBV5-4,TRBJ2-1,CATASGGLSSYNEQFF,TGTGCCACCGCTAGCGGGGGCCTGAGCTCCTACAATGAGCAGTTCTTC
few,TRBD1,TRBV7-2,TRBJ2-5,CASGFPGQVPSAWETQYF,TGTGCCAGCGGATTCCCGGGACAGGTCCCGTCCGCGTGGGAGACCCAGTACTTC
NA,NA,TRBV28,TRBJ1-5,CASRIQGWNQPQHF,TGTGCCAGCAGGATCCAGGGATGGAATCAGCCCCAGCATTTT